This entry lists 2 T cell receptor beta chains sequenced from one sample in a study of cytomegalovirus exposure and HLA in healthy donors. PCR involved 60 Vbeta and 13 Jbeta primers. Sequencing used immunoSEQ multiplex PCR; TCRdb keeps in-frame clones, though not all of them. This sample has approximately 120,000 clones, with about 86% found just once. Sequenced sample: PBMCs. The receptors derive from a woman aged 25 to 45 in good health and CMV-seronegative.

The rearrangement links TRBV18 to TRBJ2-6, with D possibly being TRBD1 (6 bases). CDR1 and CDR2 from the germline V gene are KGHSH and LQKENI. This CDR3 comprises 15 residues. V was clipped by 8 bases and J by 0 bases, with 11 bases between them. CDR3: CASLDSLSGANVLTF. The CDR3 coding sequence is TGTGCCAGCCTGGACAGCCTCTCTGGGGCCAACGTCCTGACTTTC.

J is TRBJ1-3 and V is TRBV30; D call uncertain. Germline assignment: CDR1 GTSNPN and CDR2 SVGIG (reference sequence). This CDR3 spans 14 amino acids. V lost 0 bases, J lost 0 bases, and 6 bases lay in between. The CDR3 coding sequence is TGTGCCTGGAGTGTGGCTTACTCTGGAAACACCATATATTTT. This gives the protein CAWSVAYSGNTIYF.